This TCR beta chain was captured in a study of T cell changes during pregnancy in multiple sclerosis. Measured with immunoSEQ multiplex PCR; TCRdb has only the in-frame clones, and not every one. This table has approximately 30,000 clones, 75% to 95% appearing once. The CDR3 consists of 16 residues. CDR1 SGDLS and CDR2 YYNGEE come from the germline V gene. V was trimmed by 1 base and J by 0 bases, leaving 12 bases between them. This sequence was found in a female donor with multiple sclerosis, enrolled in a pregnancy study. The chain employs TRBV9 and TRBJ2-3; D is ambiguous. Sample: CD8+ T cells from peripheral blood mononuclear cells, taken in the first trimester of pregnancy. The CDR3 here is CASSVFMGRSTDTQYF. The CDR3 bases are TGTGCCAGCAGCGTATTTATGGGCAGAAGCACAGATACGCAGTATTTT.